The clone carrying this TCR beta chain was recorded many times. Antigen specificity is unknown. This entry comes from a study of T cells in Graves' hyperthyroidism and ophthalmopathy. Germline V gene data show CDR1 as MDHEN and CDR2 as SYDVKM. The CDR3 contains 14 residues. The V and J ends lost 3 bases and 7 bases respectively, with 10 bases between them. Using RNA transcripts as the source, TCR beta CDR3 regions were amplified. HTBI primers were the set used in a first-round RT-PCR of the TCR CDR3. One entry per CDR3 protein, called by TCRdb with MiXCR from the multiplex PCR reads. The repertoire holds 110,000 to 150,000 distinct CDR3 sequences, about 20% seen once, with over 60% in the top ten. Patients with uncontrolled infections, other autoimmune diseases, pregnancy or lactation were excluded. PBMCs were obtained from 10 ml fresh peripheral blood. The study, taken as a whole, reports: Ophthalmopathy and stable hyperthyroidism were separated by a 13 V-J model. Blood shared most expanded thyroid clonotypes above 0.001.

The sequence derives from a woman between 45 and 60 years old with Graves' hyperthyroidism that later progressed to Graves' ophthalmopathy. The sequencing input was blood. This chain uses TRBV28 with TRBJ1-6; D gene uncertain. The CDR3 loop reads CASSFGLLNSPLHF. CDR3 nucleotide sequence: TGTGCCAGCAGTTTCGGACTGCTAAATTCACCCCTCCACTTT.